This is a list of T cell receptor beta chains from one sample in a study of radiotherapy plus CTLA-4 blockade in lung cancer. Profiling relied on immunoSEQ multiplex PCR, and the TCRdb table lists in-frame clones only, not all of them. The data contain about 45,000 clones, more than 60% of them singletons. Source: peripheral blood, taken from a patient treated with radiotherapy plus ipilimumab. The receptors were gathered from a human donor with non-small cell lung cancer who had a partial response to radiotherapy plus ipilimumab. Both conserved end residues are part of each CDR3. The order of the fields is CDR3 length, V gene, clone size, J gene, D gene, CDR3 DNA, CDR3 protein. D genes are given only for firm matches. Clone sizes are given selectively: once, few, many, or a class where the clone is expanded.

18,TRBV27,-,TRBJ1-4,-,TGTGCCAGCAGTTTATTTGGGGGGGCCCGGACCCGACGGGAAAAACTGTTTTTT,CASSLFGGARTRREKLFF
13,TRBV6-1,-,TRBJ2-7,-,TGTGCCAGCAGAACAGGCCTCTTATACGAGCAGTACTTC,CASRTGLLYEQYF
13,TRBV5-4,-,TRBJ1-2,-,TGTGCCAGCAGCCGAGACTCGGCCAGTGGCTACACCTTC,CASSRDSASGYTF
12,TRBV2,-,TRBJ2-7,-,TGTGCCAGCAGTGAGCAGGTTGGCGAGCAGTACTTC,CASSEQVGEQYF
14,TRBV7-2,few,TRBJ2-7,-,TGTGCCAGCAGCTTAGCGCGGGGATACTACGAGCAGTACTTC,CASSLARGYYEQYF
14,TRBV30,few,TRBJ1-2,-,TGTGCCTGGAGTCGGACACTACCTAACTATGGCTACACCTTC,CAWSRTLPNYGYTF
14,TRBV10-2,-,TRBJ2-1,-,TGCGCCAGCAGTGGAACGGGAATCTACAATGAGCAGTTCTTC,CASSGTGIYNEQFF
14,TRBV7-2,-,TRBJ1-2,-,TGTGCCAGCAGCTTAGATACTGGGCTCTATGGCTACACCTTC,CASSLDTGLYGYTF
16,TRBV7-2,many,TRBJ2-5,TRBD2,TGTGCCAGCAGATCCCAAACTAGCGGGGGGCGCGATACCCAGTACTTC,CASRSQTSGGRDTQYF
16,TRBV5-1,-,TRBJ1-1,-,TGCGCCAGCAGCTTGGTGGCAGGGGTCATGAACACTGAAGCTTTCTTT,CASSLVAGVMNTEAFF
13,TRBV28,-,TRBJ1-3,-,TGTGCCAGCAGTTTAACAAAGTCCACACCCATATATTTT,CASSLTKSTPIYF
14,TRBV7-9,-,TRBJ1-1,-,TGTGCCAGCAGCCGCACCCGGGGGGACACTGAAGCTTTCTTT,CASSRTRGDTEAFF
12,TRBV27,-,TRBJ1-1,-,TGTGCCAGCAAGGAACGAGGAGTTGAGGCTTTCTTT,CASKERGVEAFF
14,TRBV18,many,TRBJ1-3,-,TGTGCCAGCTCACGGGAGGGTTCTGGAAACACCATATATTTT,CASSREGSGNTIYF
14,TRBV21-1,-,TRBJ1-1,-,TGTGCCAGCAGCAAAGTGTCGCCGGGCACTGAAGCTTTCTTT,CASSKVSPGTEAFF
15,TRBV4-1,-,TRBJ1-3,TRBD1,TGCGCCAGCAGCCAGGCCGGGACAGGGGCCAGCACCATATATTTT,CASSQAGTGASTIYF
15,TRBV18,-,TRBJ2-3,TRBD1,TGTGCCAGCTCACCACGACAGGGGGATCTAGATACGCAGTATTTT,CASSPRQGDLDTQYF
15,TRBV27,-,TRBJ1-1,-,TGTGCCAGCAGCTCCCCCCTGACAGGGAACACTGAAGCTTTCTTT,CASSSPLTGNTEAFF
13,TRBV5-1,-,TRBJ2-5,-,TGCGCCAGCAGCTTGGGGGCTTCGTGGCAGCAGTACTTC,CASSLGASWQQYF
13,TRBV7-8,-,TRBJ2-7,-,TGTGCCAGCAGCTTGGCCCCGGGATACGAGCAGTACTTC,CASSLAPGYEQYF
13,TRBV18,-,TRBJ2-7,-,TGTGCCAGCTCACTAGACGAGGGTCTCGAGCAGTACTTC,CASSLDEGLEQYF
16,TRBV4-2,few,TRBJ1-3,TRBD1,TGTGCCAGCAGCGCCGGACAGGGGAGCCCTGGAAACACCATATATTTT,CASSAGQGSPGNTIYF
13,TRBV2,-,TRBJ2-7,TRBD1,TGTGCCAGCAGACGGGACAGGGCCGGCGAGCAGTACTTC,CASRRDRAGEQYF
15,TRBV7-2,-,TRBJ2-7,TRBD2,TGTGCCAGCAGCCAAAGCGGGGCCTTATCCTACGAGCAGTACTTC,CASSQSGALSYEQYF